One sample yielded the 5 T cell receptor beta chains listed below, sequenced in a study. From the RT-PCR reads, TCRdb called clonotypes with MiXCR, one entry per CDR3 protein. The sample holds about 700,000 distinct CDR3 sequences, about 14% seen once. Sequences were obtained from memory CD4+ T cells from blood. Every receptor here comes from a female donor in good health, serving as a healthy control.

This clonotype turned up a few times. V gene TRBV5-6 combines with J gene TRBJ1-2, with TRBD1 matching 7 bases. This CDR3 comprises 15 residues. The junction had 3 bases not matched to a gene; V was cut back by 1 base and J by 0 bases. Germline V gene lookup returns CDR1 SGHDT and CDR2 YYEEEE. For the CDR3, the DNA is TGTGCCAGCAGCTTGAGGGGGCCCGCTAACTATGGCTACACCTTC. The encoded protein is CASSLRGPANYGYTF. Full variable domain (rest looked up from reference TRBV5-6 and TRBJ1-2): DAGVTQSPTHLIKTRGQQVTLRCSPKSGHDTVSWYQQALGQGPQFIFQYYEEEERQRGNFPDRFSGHQFPNYSSELNVNALLLGDSALYLCASSLRGPANYGYTFGSGTRLTVV.

The chain combines TRBV7-2 with TRBJ2-3; D unresolved. Trimming cost V 2 bases and J 0 bases, with 12 bases left between them. The CDR3 has 16 residues. CDR1 and CDR2 from the germline V gene are SGHTA and FQGNSA. The CDR3 reads CASSLFGRASTDTQYF. The CDR3 DNA follows: TGTGCCAGCAGCTTATTCGGTCGGGCTAGCACAGATACGCAGTATTTT.

The chain recombines TRBV28 with TRBJ2-5; 8 bases are a match to TRBD2. Looked up from germline, CDR1 is MDHEN and CDR2 is SYDVKM. This CDR3 is built from 15 residues. The V segment lost 5 bases and the J segment 2 bases; nucleotides outside the gene matches: 7. The DNA of the CDR3 is TGTGCCAGCAGTCTCCATACTAGCGGTCAAGAGACCCAGTACTTC. It translates to CASSLHTSGQETQYF.

This clonotype has more than one count but fewer than ten. This sequence joins TRBV7-3 and TRBJ1-2; possible D gene TRBD1, 6 bases. Trimming shortened V by 5 bases and J by 8 bases, and 21 bases separated the two germline ends. The CDR3 is made up of 15 amino acids. Germline loops: CDR1 SGHTA, CDR2 FQGTGA. This CDR3 reads CASSPQASGAVGYTF. Written as DNA, the CDR3 is TGTGCCAGCAGCCCCCAAGCGTCGGGGGCGGTCGGCTACACCTTC.

The CDR3 bases are TGCAGTGCTAGAGACCCCGGGACAAACCCCTACGAGCAGTACTTC. Translation: CSARDPGTNPYEQYF. The chain couples TRBV20-1 to TRBJ2-7; perhaps TRBD1 as D (6 bases). The CDR3 has 15 amino acids. V lost 0 bases to trimming and J lost 2 bases, with 14 bases between them. Looked up from germline, CDR1 is DFQATT and CDR2 is SNEGSKA (reference sequence).